This T cell receptor (beta chain) was identified in a study of T cell repertoires in cytomegalovirus infection. This clonotype was counted at least ten times. The antigen is undetermined. TCRdb re-analysed the reads in MiXCR, keeping a single row per CDR3 protein. The table lists some 310,000 distinct CDR3 sequences, 20% to 30% of them singletons, with roughly 15% in the top ten. V shed 3 bases, J shed 5 bases, and the junction held 4 bases outside the gene matches. The CDR3 spans 14 residues. Germline values: CDR1 SGHTA, CDR2 FQGNSA. The chain recombines TRBV7-2 with TRBJ2-1; 7 nucleotides match TRBD2. The clonotype originates from a human donor in good health (CMV status not recorded). Some clones in this sample may be carry-over from other donors' samples. Sequencing was performed on cultured PBMCs, taken from culture after CMV antigen stimulation. In DNA form, the CDR3 reads TGTGCCAGCAGCTTCGGTCTAGCGGACAATGAGCAGTTCTTC. As protein: CASSFGLADNEQFF.